This T cell receptor beta chain stems from a study of PD-1 blockade in classical Hodgkin lymphoma. Findings and caveats of the study: Although disease activity or prior therapy may be involved, causes of the repertoire differences remain undefined. Unlike CD8+ TCR diversity, which did not rise significantly by C4D1, CD4+ TCR diversity did.

Each patient experienced a relapse that followed autologous stem cell transplantation, and brentuximab vedotin exposure varied. Complete response, partial response or progressive disease was recorded as best response. The method was immunoSEQ multiplex PCR; TCRdb's version includes in-frame clones alone and lacks a portion of them. The table lists some 95,000 clones, 89% of them singletons. Regarding this clone: The target antigen is unknown.

Trimming removed 5 bases at V and 4 bases at J, with 18 bases between. This CDR3 has 15 amino acids. Germline V gene data show CDR1 as MDHEN and CDR2 as SYDVKM. The chain recombines TRBV28 with TRBJ2-7, with D perhaps TRBD1 (5 bases). This TCR came from a human donor with classical Hodgkin lymphoma. The source was peripheral blood mononuclear cells (PBMCs), collected before the second cycle of nivolumab. CDR3 bases: TGTGCCAGCAGTCCGTCTTTGGGGCTTGGTTACGAGCAGTACTTC. Its protein product is CASSPSLGLGYEQYF.